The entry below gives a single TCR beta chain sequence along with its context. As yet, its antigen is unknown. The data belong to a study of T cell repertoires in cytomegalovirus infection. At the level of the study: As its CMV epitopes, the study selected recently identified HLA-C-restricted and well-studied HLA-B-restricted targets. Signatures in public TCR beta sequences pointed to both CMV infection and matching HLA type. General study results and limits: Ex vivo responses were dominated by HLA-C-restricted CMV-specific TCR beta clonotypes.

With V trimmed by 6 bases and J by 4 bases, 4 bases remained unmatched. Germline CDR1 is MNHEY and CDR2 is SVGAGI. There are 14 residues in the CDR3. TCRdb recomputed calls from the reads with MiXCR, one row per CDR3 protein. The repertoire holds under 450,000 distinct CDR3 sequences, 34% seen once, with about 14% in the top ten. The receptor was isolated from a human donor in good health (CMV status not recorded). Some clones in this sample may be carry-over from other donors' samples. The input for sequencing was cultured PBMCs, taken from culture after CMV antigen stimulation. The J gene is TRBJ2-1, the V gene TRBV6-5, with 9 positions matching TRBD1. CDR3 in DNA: TGTGCCAGCAGAACGGGACAGGGTTACAATGAGCAGTTCTTC. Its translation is CASRTGQGYNEQFF.